These 12 T cell receptor beta chains originate from one sample sequenced in a study of identical twins. A single record per CDR3 protein comes from TCRdb applying MiXCR to the 5' RACE reads. The data show about 200,000 distinct CDR3 sequences, approximately 15% seen once. The sample was also reused in another study, on T cells expressing NK-cell markers.

Sequenced: CD8+ T cells sorted from blood. These receptors were obtained from a woman aged 18-29 years in good health.

V and J are TRBV15 and TRBJ2-5; TRBD1 agrees at 10 bases. This CDR3 has 18 amino acids. Germline V lookup: CDR1 LNHNV, CDR2 YYDKDF (reference sequence). The trim removed 1 base at V and 5 bases at J, leaving 13 bases unmatched. The CDR3 loop reads CATSRVAGGQGNWETQYF. The CDR3 DNA is TGTGCCACCAGCAGAGTAGCAGGGGGACAGGGGAATTGGGAGACCCAGTACTTC.

J is TRBJ2-7 and V is TRBV25-1; D not resolved. The germline gives CDR1 MGHDK, CDR2 SYGVNS. V lost 2 bases and J 0 bases, leaving 5 bases between the germline ends. This CDR3 comprises 13 residues. CDR3 nucleotide sequence: TGTGCCAGCAGTGAAGGGAACTCCTACGAGCAGTACTTC. This codes for CASSEGNSYEQYF.

This clonotype appeared a few times. This chain uses TRBV7-2 with TRBJ2-5; TRBD2 agrees at 9 bases. CDR3 length equals 17 residues. V lost 3 bases and J lost 3; bases outside the gene matches: 11. In germline, CDR1 is SGHTA, CDR2 FQGNSA. The CDR3 DNA sequence: TGTGCCAGCAGCTTTGGACGCGGGAGGGCCGGAGAAGAGACCCAGTACTTC. Its protein product is CASSFGRGRAGEETQYF.

The chain links TRBV7-9 to TRBJ2-1; a possible D gene is TRBD2 (5 bases). This CDR3 has 13 residues. V dropped 3 bases and J dropped 7 bases, with 10 bases sitting between them. Germline assignment: CDR1 SEHNR and CDR2 FQNEAQ (reference sequence). In DNA, the CDR3 is TGTGCCAGCAGCTTTTCTAGCCCGAATGAGCAGTTCTTC. It translates to CASSFSSPNEQFF.

This clonotype was picked up many times. This chain connects TRBV6-2 or TRBV6-3 to TRBJ2-1; the match to TRBD2 covers 11 bases. V shed 2 bases and J 5 bases; nucleotides not matched to a gene: 2. The CDR3 is made up of 15 amino acids. The germline V gene encodes CDR1 MNHEY and CDR2 SVGEGT. The CDR3 is CASSYASGGNNEQFF. The CDR3 nucleotides read TGTGCCAGCAGTTACGCTAGCGGGGGGAACAATGAGCAGTTCTTC.

The CDR3 loop reads CASSSAAGELFF. The CDR3 DNA reads TGCGCCAGCAGCAGTGCGGCCGGGGAGCTGTTTTTT. The rearrangement links TRBV5-1 to TRBJ2-2; the D is unclear. V lost 4 bases, J lost 6 bases, and 7 bases lay in between. This CDR3 is 12 amino acids long. Germline-derived CDR1 and CDR2 are SGHRS and YFSETQ.

This clonotype was counted ten times or more. The chain uses TRBV20-1 and TRBJ2-7; no definite D call. Trimming took 6 bases from V and 0 from J, leaving 15 bases between them. Germline loops: CDR1 DFQATT, CDR2 SNEGSKA (reference sequence). The CDR3 is 14 residues long. CDR3 sequence (DNA): TGCAGTGCAAAGACCACAACCCCCTCCTACGAGCAGTACTTC. Its translation is CSAKTTTPSYEQYF.

This clonotype was seen just once. The V and J genes are TRBV7-7 and TRBJ2-5; no clear D gene. Trimming pared 2 bases from V and 5 bases from J, leaving 12 bases between. The germline CDR1 and CDR2 sequences are SSHAT and FNYEAQ (reference sequence). The CDR3 consists of 14 residues. The CDR3 sequence: CASSLQLQAETQYF. CDR3 bases: TGTGCCAGCAGCTTACAACTTCAGGCGGAGACCCAGTACTTC.

There are many counts of this clonotype. V gene TRBV29-1 combines with J gene TRBJ1-2; the D is unclear. V dropped 7 bases and J dropped 6 bases, with 15 bases sitting between them. There are 12 residues in the CDR3. The germline V gene encodes CDR1 SQVTM and CDR2 ANQGSEA. The CDR3, as DNA: TGCAGCGCCGATCGATCGGACGATGGCTACACCTTC. As protein: CSADRSDDGYTF. The entire variable domain, with the rest obtained from reference TRBV29-1 and TRBJ1-2, is as follows: SAVISQKPSRDICQRGTSLTIQCQVDSQVTMMFWYRQQPGQSLTLIATANQGSEATYESGFVIDKFPISRPNLTFSTLTVSNMSPEDSSIYLCSADRSDDGYTFGSGTRLTVV.

The chain is built from TRBV20-1 and TRBJ2-3; 10 nucleotides match TRBD2. The CDR3 is 16 amino acids. V was clipped by 5 bases and J by 2 bases; unmatched bases: 10. Germline assignment: CDR1 DFQATT and CDR2 SNEGSKA (reference sequence). CDR3 region: CSAEGGSGRDTDTQYF. CDR3 DNA: TGCAGTGCTGAGGGTGGAAGCGGGAGGGACACAGATACGCAGTATTTT.

Written as DNA, the CDR3 is TGTGCCAGCAGCCATCCGGGTGTAGCGGGAGAAATAGAGCAGTTCTTC. It codes for CASSHPGVAGEIEQFF. The chain couples TRBV14 to TRBJ2-1; 9 bases fit TRBD2. Trimming at V came to 3 bases and at J to 10 bases, leaving 13 bases not matched to a gene. CDR1 SGHDN and CDR2 FVKESK come from the germline V gene. The CDR3 is 16 amino acids. The whole variable domain, filled in from reference TRBV14 and TRBJ2-1, reads EAGVTQFPSHSVIEKGQTVTLRCDPISGHDNLYWYRRVMGKEIKFLLHFVKESKQDESGMPNNRFLAERTGGTYSTLKVQPAELEDSGVYFCASSHPGVAGEIEQFFGPGTRLTVL.

The V and J genes are TRBV9 and TRBJ2-7; 8 bases match TRBD1. The V gene end was trimmed by 1 base and the J gene end by 4 bases; junction bases not matched to a gene: 7. The germline V gene encodes CDR1 SGDLS and CDR2 YYNGEE. CDR3 length equals 15 residues. The CDR3 DNA follows: TGTGCCAGCAGCGTAACGGGACAGGTTGGGTACGAGCAGTACTTC. It yields the protein CASSVTGQVGYEQYF. Full variable domain (outside the CDR3, taken from reference TRBV9 and TRBJ2-7): DSGVTQTPKHLITATGQRVTLRCSPRSGDLSVYWYQQSLDQGLQFLIQYYNGEERAKGNILERFSAQQFPDLHSELNLSSLELGDSALYFCASSVTGQVGYEQYFGPGTRLTVT.